Detailed here is one T cell receptor beta chain. The data derive from a study of blood T cell repertoires in COVID-19. About the research overall: Collection of acute and convalescent COVID-19 samples took place in the United States, Italy and Spain. Sources were T cells, B-cell-depleted T cells, or PBMCs; the material itself was cDNA or gDNA.

This CDR3 has 17 residues. V was trimmed by 1 base and J by 1 base, leaving 14 bases between them. Germline V gene lookup returns CDR1 LGHDT and CDR2 YNNKEL (reference sequence). Original handling: Amplification from reference gene primers served as the basis for estimated nucleated cell counts. Generated by immunoSEQ multiplex PCR, the TCRdb table keeps only in-frame clones and is missing some. V, J and clone size are those of that table, while D and trimming were read from the DNA. This table holds around 160,000 clones, around nine tenths found once. In Seattle, patients joined the study during active infection and were tracked longitudinally.

The chain has TRBV3-1 (or the pseudogene TRBV3-2) and TRBJ1-5; D is perhaps TRBD1 (5 bases). Material for sequencing was peripheral blood. The sequence came from a woman in her 70s with COVID-19, enrolled during active disease. Here the CDR3 reads CASSQATGTSSNQPQHF. The CDR3 bases are TGTGCCAGCAGCCAAGCTACAGGTACCTCAAGCAATCAGCCCCAGCATTTT.